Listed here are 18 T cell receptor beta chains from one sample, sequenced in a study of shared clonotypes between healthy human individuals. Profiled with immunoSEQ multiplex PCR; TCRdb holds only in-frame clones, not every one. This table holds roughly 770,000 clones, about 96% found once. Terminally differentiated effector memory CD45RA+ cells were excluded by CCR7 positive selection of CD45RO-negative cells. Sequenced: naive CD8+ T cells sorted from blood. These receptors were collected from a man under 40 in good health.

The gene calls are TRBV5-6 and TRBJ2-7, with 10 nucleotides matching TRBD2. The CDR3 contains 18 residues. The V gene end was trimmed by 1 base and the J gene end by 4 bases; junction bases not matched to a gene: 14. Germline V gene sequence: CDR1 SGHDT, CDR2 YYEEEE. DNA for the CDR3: TGTGCCAGCAGCTTGCGTGTAGCGGGAGGCCGAGCGTCATACGAGCAGTACTTC. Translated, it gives CASSLRVAGGRASYEQYF.

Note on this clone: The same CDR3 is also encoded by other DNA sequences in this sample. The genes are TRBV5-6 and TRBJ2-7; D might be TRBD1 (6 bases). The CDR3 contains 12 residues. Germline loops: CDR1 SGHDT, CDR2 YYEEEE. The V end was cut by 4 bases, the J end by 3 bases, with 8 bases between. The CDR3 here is CASSLQGYEQYF. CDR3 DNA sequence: TGTGCCAGCAGCCTACAGGGCTACGAGCAGTACTTC.

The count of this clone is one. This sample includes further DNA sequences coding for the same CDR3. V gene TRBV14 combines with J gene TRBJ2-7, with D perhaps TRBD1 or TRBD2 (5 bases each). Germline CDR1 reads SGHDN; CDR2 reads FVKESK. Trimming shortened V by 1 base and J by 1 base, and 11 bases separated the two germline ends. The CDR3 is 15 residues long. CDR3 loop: CASSQGTGRSYEQYF. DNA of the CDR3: TGTGCCAGCAGCCAAGGAACGGGACGATCCTACGAGCAGTACTTC.

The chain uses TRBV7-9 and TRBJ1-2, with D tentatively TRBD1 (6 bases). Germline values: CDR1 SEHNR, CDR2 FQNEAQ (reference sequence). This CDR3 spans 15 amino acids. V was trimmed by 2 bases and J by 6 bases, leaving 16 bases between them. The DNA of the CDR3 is TGTGCCAGCAGCTTAACTGAGGCGGCAGGGGATGGCTACACCTTC. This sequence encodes CASSLTEAAGDGYTF.

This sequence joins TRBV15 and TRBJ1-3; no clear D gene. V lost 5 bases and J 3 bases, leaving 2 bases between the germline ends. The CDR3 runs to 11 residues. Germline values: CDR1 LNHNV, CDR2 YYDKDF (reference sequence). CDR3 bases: TGTGCCACCAGCGATGGAAACACCATATATTTT. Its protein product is CATSDGNTIYF.

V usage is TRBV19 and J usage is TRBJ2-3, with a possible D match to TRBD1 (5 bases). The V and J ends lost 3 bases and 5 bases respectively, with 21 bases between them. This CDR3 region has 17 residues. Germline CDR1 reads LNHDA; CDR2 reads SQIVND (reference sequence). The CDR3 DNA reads TGTGCCAGTAGTATCGGGCAGGGTACGCCTTGGGAAGATACGCAGTATTTT. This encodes CASSIGQGTPWEDTQYF.

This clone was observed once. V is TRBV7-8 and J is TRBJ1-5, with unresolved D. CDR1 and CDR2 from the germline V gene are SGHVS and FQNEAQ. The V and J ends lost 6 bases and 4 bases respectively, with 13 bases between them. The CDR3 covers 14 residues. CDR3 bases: TGTGCCAGCAGACTATCGGGAACAAATCAGCCCCAGCATTTT. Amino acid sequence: CASRLSGTNQPQHF.

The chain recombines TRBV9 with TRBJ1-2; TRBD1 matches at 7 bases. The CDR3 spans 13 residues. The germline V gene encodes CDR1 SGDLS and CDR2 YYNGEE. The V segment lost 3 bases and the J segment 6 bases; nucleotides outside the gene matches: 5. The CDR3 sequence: CASSGVGQNGYTF. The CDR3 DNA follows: TGTGCCAGCAGCGGAGTGGGACAGAATGGCTACACCTTC.

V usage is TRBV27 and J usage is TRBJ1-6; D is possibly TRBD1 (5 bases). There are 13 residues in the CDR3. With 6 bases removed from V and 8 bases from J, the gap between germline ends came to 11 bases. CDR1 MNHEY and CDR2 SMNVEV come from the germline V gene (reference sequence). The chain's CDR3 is CASSRDSDSPLHF. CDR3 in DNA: TGTGCCAGCAGCAGGGATTCGGATTCACCCCTCCACTTT.

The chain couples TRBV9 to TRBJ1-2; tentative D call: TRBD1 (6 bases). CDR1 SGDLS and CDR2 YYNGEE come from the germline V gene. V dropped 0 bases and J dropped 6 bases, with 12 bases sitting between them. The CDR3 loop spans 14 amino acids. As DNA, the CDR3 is TGTGCCAGCAGCGTAGCTGGGGGGGCGGATGGCTACACCTTC. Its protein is CASSVAGGADGYTF.

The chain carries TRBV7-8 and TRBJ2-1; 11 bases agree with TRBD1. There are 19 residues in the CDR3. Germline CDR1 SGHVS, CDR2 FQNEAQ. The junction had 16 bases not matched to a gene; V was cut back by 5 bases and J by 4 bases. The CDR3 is CASSLSGTGGPWPYNEQFF. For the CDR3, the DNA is TGTGCCAGCAGCCTTTCTGGGACAGGGGGTCCCTGGCCGTACAATGAGCAGTTCTTC.

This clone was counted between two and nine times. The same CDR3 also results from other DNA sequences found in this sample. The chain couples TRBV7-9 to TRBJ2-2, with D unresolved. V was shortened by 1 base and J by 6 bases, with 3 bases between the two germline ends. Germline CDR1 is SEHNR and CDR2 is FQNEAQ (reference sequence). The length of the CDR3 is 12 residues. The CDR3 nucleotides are TGTGCCAGCAGCTTAGAGGCCGGGGAGCTGTTTTTT. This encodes CASSLEAGELFF.

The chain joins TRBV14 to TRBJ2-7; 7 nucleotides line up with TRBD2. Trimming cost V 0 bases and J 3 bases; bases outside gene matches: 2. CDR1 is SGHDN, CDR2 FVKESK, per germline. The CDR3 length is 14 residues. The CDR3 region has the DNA TGTGCCAGCAGCCAAGACGGGGGGTACTACGAGCAGTACTTC. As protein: CASSQDGGYYEQYF.

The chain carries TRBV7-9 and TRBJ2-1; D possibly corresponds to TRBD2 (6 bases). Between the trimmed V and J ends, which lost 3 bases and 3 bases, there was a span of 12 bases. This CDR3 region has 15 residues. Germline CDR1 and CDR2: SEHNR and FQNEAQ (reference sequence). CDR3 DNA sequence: TGTGCCAGCAGCTTGTGGGGGGAAGGCTACAATGAGCAGTTCTTC. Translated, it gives CASSLWGEGYNEQFF.

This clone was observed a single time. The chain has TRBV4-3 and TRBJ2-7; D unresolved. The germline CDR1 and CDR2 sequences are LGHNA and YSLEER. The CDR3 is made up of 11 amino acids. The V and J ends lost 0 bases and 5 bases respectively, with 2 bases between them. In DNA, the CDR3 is TGCGCCAGCAGCCAAGACGACGAGCAGTACTTC. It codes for CASSQDDEQYF.

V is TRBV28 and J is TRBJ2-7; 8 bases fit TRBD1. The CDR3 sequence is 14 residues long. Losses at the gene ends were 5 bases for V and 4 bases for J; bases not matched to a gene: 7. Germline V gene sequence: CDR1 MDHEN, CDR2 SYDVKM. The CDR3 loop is CASSPQGAQYEQYF. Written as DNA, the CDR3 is TGTGCCAGCAGTCCCCAGGGGGCGCAGTACGAGCAGTACTTC. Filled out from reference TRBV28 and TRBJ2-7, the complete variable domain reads DVKVTQSSRYLVKRTGEKVFLECVQDMDHENMFWYRQDPGLGLRLIYFSYDVKMKEKGDIPEGYSVSREKKERFSLILESASTNQTSMYLCASSPQGAQYEQYFGPGTRLTVT.

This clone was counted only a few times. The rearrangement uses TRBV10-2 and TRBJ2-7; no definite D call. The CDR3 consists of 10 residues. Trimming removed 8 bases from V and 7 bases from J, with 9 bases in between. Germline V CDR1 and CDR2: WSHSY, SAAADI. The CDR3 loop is CASPYVEQYF. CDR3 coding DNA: TGCGCCAGCCCATACGTGGAGCAGTACTTC.

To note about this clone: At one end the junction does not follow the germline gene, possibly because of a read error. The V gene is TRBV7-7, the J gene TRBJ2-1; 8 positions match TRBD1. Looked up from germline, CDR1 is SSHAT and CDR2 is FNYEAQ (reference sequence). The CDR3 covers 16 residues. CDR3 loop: CASSLRTGTPYNEQFF. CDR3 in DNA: TGTGCTAGCAGCCTAAGGACAGGGACTCCCTACAATGAGCAGTTCTTC.